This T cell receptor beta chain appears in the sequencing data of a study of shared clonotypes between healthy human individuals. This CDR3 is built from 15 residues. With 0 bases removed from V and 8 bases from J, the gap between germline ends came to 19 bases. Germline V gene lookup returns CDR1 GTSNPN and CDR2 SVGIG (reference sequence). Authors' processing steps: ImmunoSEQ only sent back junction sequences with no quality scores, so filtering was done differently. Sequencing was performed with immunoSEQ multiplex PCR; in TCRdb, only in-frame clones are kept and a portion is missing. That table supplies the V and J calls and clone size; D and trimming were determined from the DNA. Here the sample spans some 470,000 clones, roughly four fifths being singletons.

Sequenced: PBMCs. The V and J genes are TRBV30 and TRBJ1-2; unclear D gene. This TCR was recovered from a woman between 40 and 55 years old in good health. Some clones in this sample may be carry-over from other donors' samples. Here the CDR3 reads CAWSVNLEGYGGYTF. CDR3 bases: TGTGCCTGGAGTGTAAATTTAGAGGGATATGGGGGCTACACCTTC.